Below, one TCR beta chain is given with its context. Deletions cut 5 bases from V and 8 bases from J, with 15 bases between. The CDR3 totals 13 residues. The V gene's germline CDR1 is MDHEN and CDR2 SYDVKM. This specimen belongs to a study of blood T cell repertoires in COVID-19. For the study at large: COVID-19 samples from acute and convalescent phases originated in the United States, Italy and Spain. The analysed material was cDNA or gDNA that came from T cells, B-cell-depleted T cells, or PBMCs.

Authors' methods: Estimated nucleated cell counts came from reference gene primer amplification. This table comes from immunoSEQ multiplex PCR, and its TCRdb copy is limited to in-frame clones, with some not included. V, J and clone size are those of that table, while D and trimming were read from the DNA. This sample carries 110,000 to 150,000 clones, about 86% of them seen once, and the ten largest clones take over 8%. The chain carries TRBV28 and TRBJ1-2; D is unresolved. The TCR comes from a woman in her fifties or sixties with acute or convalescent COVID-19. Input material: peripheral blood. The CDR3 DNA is TGTGCCAGCAGTCGCGCCCTCGCTCGAGGCTACACCTTC. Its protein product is CASSRALARGYTF.